The entry below describes one T cell receptor beta chain. Its antigen is undetermined. This record comes from a study of shared clonotypes between healthy human individuals. Across the whole study: Each donor's CD4 naive and CD4 memory cells filled three plates apiece, CD8 naive two, and CD8 memory one.

Study-wide results and caveats: Rarefaction showed that sequencing of sorted subsets was incomplete (despite large depth).

Sequencing used immunoSEQ multiplex PCR; TCRdb keeps in-frame clones, though not all of them. The sample includes roughly 1.5 million clones, 95% to 99% of them seen just once. The source of this sequence is a man aged 25 to 40 in good health. What was sequenced was naive CD4+ T cells sorted from blood. The subset denotes: CD45RA+ positively selected.

CDR3 sequence reads: CASSADGGLNQPQHF. In DNA form, the CDR3 reads TGTGCCAGCAGCGCGGACGGCGGGCTCAATCAGCCCCAGCATTTT. The chain is built from TRBV5-6 and TRBJ1-5; D gene uncertain. Per the germline V gene, CDR1 is SGHDT and CDR2 is YYEEEE. The CDR3 runs 15 residues. V lost 4 bases and J lost 3, with 14 bases in between.